This T cell receptor (beta chain) is drawn from a study of blood T cell repertoires in COVID-19. Turning to the study itself: The samples span acute and convalescent COVID-19 from the United States, Italy and Spain.

Participant ages covered about 18 to 95 years across around 22 US areas. Participants were placed into cohorts based on the clinical history they reported. Profiled with immunoSEQ multiplex PCR; TCRdb holds only in-frame clones, not every one. The table shows 250,000 or so clones, with roughly 88% occurring only once. With 7 bases removed from V and 5 bases from J, the gap between germline ends came to 15 bases. Germline-derived CDR1 and CDR2 are LNHNV and YYDKDF (reference sequence). The CDR3 runs to 14 residues. The sequenced material came from PBMCs or T cells enriched from blood (not recorded which). This clonotype was obtained from a woman aged 45-59 years who had recovered from COVID-19. The chain recombines TRBV15 with TRBJ2-1, with D possibly being TRBD1 (5 bases). The CDR3 bases are TGTGCCACCACCGACACGGACATCCACAATGAGCAGTTCTTC. Protein sequence: CATTDTDIHNEQFF.